The T cell receptor (beta chain) under discussion was sequenced for a study of cytomegalovirus exposure and HLA in healthy donors. Overall study: The study placed around 80% of its 398 genotyped donors in the Caucasian-associated ancestry cluster.

Vbeta (60) and Jbeta (13) primers were used in the PCR. TCRdb keeps only in-frame clones here, not all; method: immunoSEQ multiplex PCR. The sample has about 160,000 clones, 80% to 85% seen once. CDR1 and CDR2 from the germline V gene are GTSNPN and SVGIG (reference sequence). The V end was cut by 4 bases, the J end by 3 bases, with 4 bases between. This CDR3 region has 11 residues. The gene calls are TRBV30 and TRBJ1-3; D is ambiguous. Sequenced sample: PBMCs. This receptor was obtained from a man aged 18-30 years in good health and CMV-seronegative. The CDR3 DNA sequence: TGTGCCTGGACAAATGGAAACACCATATATTTT. As protein: CAWTNGNTIYF.